Below, 26 T cell receptor beta chains from the same sample are listed, as sequenced in a study of OX40 agonist ivuxolimab in advanced cancers. TCRdb keeps only in-frame clones here, not all; method: immunoSEQ multiplex PCR. The data hold around 30,000 clones, with 80% to 85% observed a single time. The sample here was CD4+ or CD8+ T cells sorted from blood, taken in a trial of the OX40 agonist ivuxolimab. The receptors derive from an adult with an advanced solid tumor such as melanoma, head and neck, liver or kidney cancer.

This clone was counted once. V and J are TRBV9 and TRBJ2-3, with no clear D. The CDR3 totals 15 residues. The germline CDR1 and CDR2 sequences are SGDLS and YYNGEE. Trimming pared 0 bases from V and 4 bases from J, leaving 12 bases between. CDR3 bases: TGTGCCAGCAGCGTAGCTGGGCAGGCTGCAGATACGCAGTATTTT. Residues: CASSVAGQAADTQYF.

The chain combines TRBV27 with TRBJ1-2, with D unclear. Trimming took off 5 bases at V and 5 bases at J, with 12 bases between the two ends. CDR3 length: 13 residues. Germline loops: CDR1 MNHEY, CDR2 SMNVEV (reference sequence). The DNA of the CDR3 is TGTGCCAGCAGTGACGGGTTGGGTTATGGCTACACCTTC. Its protein product is CASSDGLGYGYTF.

The V gene is TRBV2, the J gene TRBJ1-1; D call uncertain. Germline assignment: CDR1 SNHLY and CDR2 FYNNEI. This CDR3 has 11 amino acids. The V end was cut by 3 bases, the J end by 11 bases, with 10 bases between. This chain's CDR3 is CASSDQDSAFF. Written as DNA, the CDR3 is TGTGCCAGCAGTGATCAGGATTCGGCTTTCTTT. The full variable domain, with the rest looked up from reference TRBV2 and TRBJ1-1, is EPEVTQTPSHQVTQMGQEVILRCVPISNHLYFYWYRQILGQKVEFLVSFYNNEISEKSEIFDDQFSVERPDGSNFTLKIRSTKLEDSAMYFCASSDQDSAFFGQGTRLTVV.

The chain combines TRBV9 with TRBJ2-3; D unclear. Trimming pared 4 bases from V and 6 bases from J, leaving 21 bases between. CDR3 size: 16 residues. The germline gives CDR1 SGDLS, CDR2 YYNGEE. CDR3 DNA: TGTGCCAGCAGCCCCCGGACGGCCGCTGCCCTCGATACGCAGTATTTT. Translating it yields CASSPRTAAALDTQYF.

V usage is TRBV16 and J usage is TRBJ2-7; D is uncertain. CDR3 size: 11 residues. The ends were cut back, 1 base at V and 3 bases at J, with 1 base in the middle. Germline CDR1 and CDR2: KGHSY and FQNENV. The CDR3 here is CASSQYYEQYF. The CDR3 nucleotides are TGTGCCAGCAGCCAATACTACGAGCAGTACTTC.

This chain links TRBV9 with TRBJ2-2; D ambiguous. The CDR3 sequence is 13 residues long. The germline V gene has CDR1 SGDLS and CDR2 YYNGEE. V gave up 0 bases and J gave up 5 bases, with 5 bases separating them. CDR3 in DNA: TGTGCCAGCAGCGTAGGGGTTACCGGGGAGCTGTTTTTT. Translated: CASSVGVTGELFF.

The V call is TRBV28, the J call TRBJ2-7; 7 bases line up with TRBD1. This CDR3 is 12 amino acids long. J was trimmed by 2 bases and V by 8 bases; bases with no gene match: 3. CDR1 is MDHEN and CDR2 is SYDVKM in the germline V gene. The CDR3 reads CASQGTAYEQYF. The CDR3 coding sequence is TGTGCCAGCCAGGGGACAGCCTACGAGCAGTACTTC. The full variable domain, in which reference TRBV28 and TRBJ2-7 provide the parts outside the CDR3, is DVKVTQSSRYLVKRTGEKVFLECVQDMDHENMFWYRQDPGLGLRLIYFSYDVKMKEKGDIPEGYSVSREKKERFSLILESASTNQTSMYLCASQGTAYEQYFGPGTRLTVT.

This CDR3 is CASSLTGLGYTF. The DNA for the CDR3 is TGTGCCAGCAGCTTGACGGGTCTAGGCTACACCTTC. The genes are TRBV5-6 and TRBJ1-2; D gene unclear. Trimming left V 1 base short and J 8 bases short, with 9 bases between. CDR1 is SGHDT, CDR2 YYEEEE, per germline. The CDR3 spans 12 residues.

V usage is TRBV7-2 and J usage is TRBJ2-5, with 8 bases fitting TRBD1. V dropped 2 bases and J dropped 5; count of bases not matched to a gene: 7. The CDR3 is 15 amino acids. CDR1 is SGHTA and CDR2 is FQGNSA in the germline V gene. The CDR3 region is CASSLSYTGGETQYF. In DNA, the CDR3 is TGTGCCAGCAGCTTATCCTATACAGGGGGTGAGACCCAGTACTTC.

The chain joins TRBV10-2 to TRBJ2-2, with D maybe TRBD1 (6 bases). Germline CDR1 WSHSY, CDR2 SAAADI. Trimming took 7 bases from V and 1 from J, leaving 10 bases between them. The CDR3 runs to 14 residues. The CDR3 DNA is TGCGCCAGCACCTTACAGGGGAACACCGGGGAGCTGTTTTTT. Encoded protein: CASTLQGNTGELFF.

In its sample, this clone was seen a few times. The chain carries TRBV10-3 and TRBJ2-3; TRBD2 agrees at 8 bases. With V trimmed by 7 bases and J by 0 bases, 9 bases remained unmatched. Germline CDR1 and CDR2: ENHRY and SYGVKD. The CDR3 length is 16 residues. The DNA for the CDR3 is TGTGCCATCATGAGCGGGGGAACGACTAGCACAGATACGCAGTATTTT. This translates into CAIMSGGTTSTDTQYF.

The J gene is TRBJ1-5, the V gene TRBV5-5, with D hard to call. Germline V gene sequence: CDR1 SGHKS, CDR2 YYEKEE (reference sequence). Between the trimmed V and J ends, which lost 4 bases and 0 bases, there was a span of 11 bases. The CDR3 spans 15 residues. CDR3 nucleotide sequence: TGTGCCAGCAGCAAATTGGTGACTAGCAATCAGCCCCAGCATTTT. Translating it yields CASSKLVTSNQPQHF.

The V call is TRBV18, the J call TRBJ2-5, with TRBD2 matching over 10 bases. CDR1 is KGHSH, CDR2 LQKENI, per germline. J gave up 1 base and V 6 bases, and 8 bases lay outside the gene matches. The CDR3 covers 16 residues. DNA of the CDR3: TGTGCCAGCTCTGAGCGGGAGGGCCGTGTCCAAGAGACCCAGTACTTC. Translated: CASSEREGRVQETQYF.

The chain recombines TRBV10-3 with TRBJ1-5; TRBD1 might be the D (5 bases). Trimming cost V 6 bases and J 0 bases, with 18 bases left between them. The CDR3 covers 17 residues. Germline lookup yields CDR1 ENHRY and CDR2 SYGVKD. The CDR3 region is CAISRRDETYSNQPQHF. CDR3 coding DNA: TGTGCCATCAGCCGGCGGGACGAAACGTATAGCAATCAGCCCCAGCATTTT.

This chain links TRBV7-9 with TRBJ1-2, with 7 positions matching TRBD1. Germline CDR1 reads SEHNR; CDR2 reads FQNEAQ (reference sequence). This CDR3 comprises 16 residues. Trimming cost V 1 base and J 8 bases; bases outside gene matches: 13. In nucleotides, the CDR3 is TGTGCCAGCAGCTTAGGCGGGACAGCCTCCTCTGGAGGCTACACCTTC. It specifies CASSLGGTASSGGYTF.

The table lists this clone with a few counts. The rearrangement joins TRBV11-2 to TRBJ1-5; D call uncertain. CDR1 is SGHAT and CDR2 is FQNNGV in the germline V gene. V was pared by 5 bases and J by 3 bases, with 14 bases between. The CDR3 is made up of 15 amino acids. CDR3 nucleotide sequence: TGTGCCAGCAGCCCCGGAGGGTATAACAATCAGCCCCAGCATTTT. This codes for CASSPGGYNNQPQHF.

This clone came up once. The rearrangement links TRBV6-5 to TRBJ2-3; TRBD2 agrees at 8 bases. J gave up 2 bases and V 5 bases, and 6 bases lay outside the gene matches. This CDR3 is 15 amino acids long. Germline V lookup: CDR1 MNHEY, CDR2 SVGAGI. The CDR3 sequence is CASSPSGRHTDTQYF. CDR3 DNA: TGTGCCAGCAGTCCAAGCGGGAGACACACAGATACGCAGTATTTT.

This clone occurred once. This chain connects TRBV5-4 to TRBJ1-6; 8 positions match TRBD1. This CDR3 is 15 amino acids long. V trimming: 3 bases; J trimming: 9 bases; junction bases outside the gene matches: 8. Germline assignment: CDR1 SGHNT and CDR2 YYREEE (reference sequence). The CDR3 region is CASSSQTGEGSPLHF. The CDR3 DNA reads as TGTGCCAGCAGCTCGCAGACAGGGGAAGGTTCACCCCTCCACTTT.

This chain links TRBV7-3 with TRBJ1-1; 8 positions agree with TRBD1. V lost 3 bases, J lost 5 bases, and 2 bases stayed unmatched. The germline gives CDR1 SGHTA, CDR2 FQGTGA. The CDR3 covers 13 residues. The CDR3 nucleotides read TGTGCCAGCAGCTTTACAGGGGGAACTGAAGCTTTCTTT. This sequence encodes CASSFTGGTEAFF. Combining the CDR3 with reference TRBV7-3 and TRBJ1-1 gives the whole variable domain GAGVSQTPSNKVTEKGKYVELRCDPISGHTALYWYRQSLGQGPEFLIYFQGTGAADDSGLPNDRFFAVRPEGSVSTLKIQRTERGDSAVYLCASSFTGGTEAFFGQGTRLTVV.

In its sample, this clone was seen a few times. The rearrangement uses TRBV7-6 and TRBJ2-7; tentative D call: TRBD1 (6 bases). CDR3 length: 13 amino acids. Deletions cut 6 bases from V and 6 bases from J, with 15 bases between. Germline V lookup: CDR1 SGHVS, CDR2 FNYEAQ. The CDR3 loop reads CASRPSQGSEQYF. The DNA of the CDR3 is TGTGCCAGCAGACCCAGCCAGGGGAGCGAGCAGTACTTC.

V and J are TRBV9 and TRBJ1-1; TRBD1 is a possible D gene (5 bases). Germline CDR1 reads SGDLS; CDR2 reads YYNGEE. This CDR3 has 13 residues. Between the trimmed V and J ends, which lost 5 bases and 0 bases, there was a span of 8 bases. Here the CDR3 reads CASSGGMNTEAFF. CDR3 coding DNA: TGTGCCAGCAGTGGGGGGATGAACACTGAAGCTTTCTTT.

V is TRBV7-9 and J is TRBJ1-1; 7 nucleotides line up with TRBD1. Losses at the gene ends were 1 base for V and 3 bases for J; bases not matched to a gene: 8. CDR3 size: 16 residues. Germline V gene sequence: CDR1 SEHNR, CDR2 FQNEAQ (reference sequence). CDR3 sequence reads: CASSLGGTVFYTEAFF. DNA of the CDR3: TGTGCCAGCAGCTTAGGGGGGACAGTTTTTTACACTGAAGCTTTCTTT.

V is TRBV7-6 and J is TRBJ1-1; possibly TRBD1 for D (6 bases). This CDR3 spans 13 amino acids. The V end lost 5 bases, the J end lost 6 bases, and 13 bases lay between the germline ends. Germline-derived CDR1 and CDR2 are SGHVS and FNYEAQ. CDR3 residues: CASSRRTASEAFF. The CDR3 nucleotides are TGTGCCAGCAGCCGACGGACAGCCTCTGAAGCTTTCTTT.

The chain couples TRBV18 to TRBJ2-2; possibly TRBD2 for D (6 bases). The CDR3 length is 14 residues. The germline V and J ends were trimmed by 4 bases and 5 bases, with 11 bases remaining between them. Germline V lookup: CDR1 KGHSH, CDR2 LQKENI. The CDR3 DNA reads TGTGCCAGCTCACGGGAGGTTGGTACCGGGGAGCTGTTTTTT. Translating gives CASSREVGTGELFF.

J is TRBJ2-2 and V is TRBV28; 9 positions match TRBD1. Germline values: CDR1 MDHEN, CDR2 SYDVKM. The V and J ends lost 6 bases and 6 bases, in that order; junction bases with no gene match: 8. The CDR3 has 15 residues. CDR3 DNA: TGTGCCAGCAGGGGACAGGGATCAGGGGCCGGGGAGCTGTTTTTT. Translating it yields CASRGQGSGAGELFF.

The chain uses TRBV7-2 and TRBJ2-6, with D perhaps TRBD1 (7 bases). Between the trimmed V and J ends, which lost 4 bases and 1 base, there was a span of 17 bases. The CDR3 runs to 18 residues. Germline V gene sequence: CDR1 SGHTA, CDR2 FQGNSA. The CDR3 nucleotides read TGTGCCAGCAGCTACAGGGGACGGGGGAGGTCTGGGGCCAACGTCCTGACTTTC. Its translation is CASSYRGRGRSGANVLTF.